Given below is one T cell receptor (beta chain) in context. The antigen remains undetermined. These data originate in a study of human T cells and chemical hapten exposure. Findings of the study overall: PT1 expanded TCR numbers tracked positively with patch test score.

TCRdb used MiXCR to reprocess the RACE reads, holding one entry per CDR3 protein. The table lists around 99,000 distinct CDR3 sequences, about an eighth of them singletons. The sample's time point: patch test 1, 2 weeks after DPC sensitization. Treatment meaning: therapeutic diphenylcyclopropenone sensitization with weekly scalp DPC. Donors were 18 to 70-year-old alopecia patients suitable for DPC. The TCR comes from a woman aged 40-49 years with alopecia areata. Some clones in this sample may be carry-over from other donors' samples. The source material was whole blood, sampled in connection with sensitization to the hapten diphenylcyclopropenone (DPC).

CDR3: CAISSLGYEQFF. The CDR3 coding sequence is TGTGCCATCAGCTCCTTGGGGTATGAGCAGTTCTTC. The rearrangement links TRBV10-3 to TRBJ2-1, with no clear D. CDR1 ENHRY and CDR2 SYGVKD come from the germline V gene. The CDR3 consists of 12 residues. V was clipped by 6 bases and J by 8 bases, with 11 bases between them.